A selection of T cell receptor beta chains follows, all from one sample in a study of blood T cell repertoires in COVID-19. Method: immunoSEQ multiplex PCR; TCRdb's copy keeps in-frame clones and lacks some. Among 250,000 to 300,000 clones, about 90% were seen once, and the ten largest hold less than 1.6%. Sample: peripheral blood. These receptors all stem from a woman aged 40 to 50 who had recovered from COVID-19. Both conserved end residues are trimmed from each CDR3. Fields, in order: V gene, J gene, D gene, CDR3 protein. A D gene is named only where the DNA matches it firmly.

v_gene: TRBV5-1
j_gene: TRBJ2-7
d_gene: TRBD1
CDR3aa: ASSTGQGVSYEQY

v_gene: TRBV7-2
j_gene: TRBJ2-1
d_gene: TRBD2
CDR3aa: ASSLADGGAPNEQF

v_gene: TRBV7-9
j_gene: TRBJ1-4
d_gene: .
CDR3aa: ASSARVLGNEKLF

v_gene: TRBV6-1
j_gene: TRBJ2-7
d_gene: TRBD1
CDR3aa: ASSERGQGPYEQY

v_gene: TRBV11-3
j_gene: TRBJ2-1
d_gene: .
CDR3aa: ASSSRASVNEQF

v_gene: TRBV3-1/TRBV3-2
j_gene: TRBJ1-2
d_gene: .
CDR3aa: ASLDSSYSGYT

v_gene: TRBV3-1/TRBV3-2
j_gene: TRBJ2-5
d_gene: TRBD2
CDR3aa: ASSHLTSGGEKETQY

v_gene: TRBV6-5
j_gene: TRBJ1-2
d_gene: .
CDR3aa: ASLGAGSRGYT

v_gene: TRBV7-9
j_gene: TRBJ1-1
d_gene: TRBD1
CDR3aa: ASSLSGGTEAF

v_gene: TRBV5-5
j_gene: TRBJ1-1
d_gene: .
CDR3aa: ASSRRAGGLHTEAF

v_gene: TRBV6-2/TRBV6-3
j_gene: TRBJ2-3
d_gene: TRBD2
CDR3aa: ASSYSATSGGFTDTQY

v_gene: TRBV5-6
j_gene: TRBJ1-4
d_gene: .
CDR3aa: ASSWQGIYEKLF

v_gene: TRBV4-2
j_gene: TRBJ2-7
d_gene: .
CDR3aa: ASSPKLGYEQY

v_gene: TRBV7-9
j_gene: TRBJ1-1
d_gene: .
CDR3aa: ASSVSQNTEAF

v_gene: TRBV27
j_gene: TRBJ1-4
d_gene: .
CDR3aa: ASTSPTAAEKLF

v_gene: TRBV11-2
j_gene: TRBJ2-3
d_gene: .
CDR3aa: ASSLDLGTSTDTQY

v_gene: TRBV7-9
j_gene: TRBJ2-7
d_gene: TRBD2
CDR3aa: ASSLVNLAGAAREQY

v_gene: TRBV2
j_gene: TRBJ2-7
d_gene: TRBD1
CDR3aa: ASSDRDRGLFGQY

v_gene: TRBV4-2
j_gene: TRBJ2-5
d_gene: TRBD2
CDR3aa: ASSQGLAGDFQETQY

v_gene: TRBV9
j_gene: TRBJ1-2
d_gene: TRBD1
CDR3aa: ASSVDAGGYGYT